Presented here are 30 T cell receptor beta chains from one specimen sequenced in a study of cytomegalovirus exposure and HLA in healthy donors. The PCR was carried out with 60 Vbeta primers and 13 Jbeta primers. Using immunoSEQ multiplex PCR, the repertoire was profiled, and TCRdb retains in-frame clones only, with some absent. Here the sample spans some 140,000 clones, about 82% being singletons. Sequenced: PBMCs. These receptor sequences come from a female donor in good health and CMV-seropositive.

The count of this clone is one. V and J are TRBV7-3 and TRBJ2-1, with TRBD2 identical over 11 bases. The J segment lost 6 bases and the V segment lost 4 bases, leaving 2 bases of the junction unmatched. This CDR3 has 14 residues. CDR1 and CDR2 from the germline V gene are SGHTA and FQGTGA. In DNA, the CDR3 is TGTGCCAGCAGCTCCGGGACTAGCGGCAATGAGCAGTTCTTC. This encodes CASSSGTSGNEQFF.

This clone was counted a few times. This chain connects TRBV25-1 to TRBJ2-6, with 7 bases lining up with TRBD1. Trimming at V came to 7 bases and at J to 0 bases, leaving 6 bases not matched to a gene. The CDR3 has 16 amino acids. The germline CDR1 and CDR2 sequences are MGHDK and SYGVNS. CDR3 sequence (DNA): TGTGCCAGCACGACAGGGACCAGCTCTGGGGCCAACGTCCTGACTTTC. Its translation: CASTTGTSSGANVLTF.

The chain has TRBV12-5 and TRBJ2-7; 8 nucleotides line up with TRBD2. The CDR3 is 14 residues long. J gave up 1 base and V 7 bases, and 6 bases lay outside the gene matches. Germline CDR1 and CDR2: LGHNT and FRNRAP. The DNA of the CDR3 is TGTGCTAGTGCCCCGGGAGGGACATCCTACGAGCAGTACTTC. This gives the protein CASAPGGTSYEQYF. Combining the CDR3 with reference TRBV12-5 and TRBJ2-7 gives the whole variable domain DARVTQTPRHKVTEMGQEVTMRCQPILGHNTVFWYRQTMMQGLELLAYFRNRAPLDDSGMPKDRFSAEMPDATLATLKIQPSEPRDSAVYFCASAPGGTSYEQYFGPGTRLTVT.

The gene calls are TRBV4-1 and TRBJ2-5, with 7 nucleotides matching TRBD2. V was clipped by 0 bases and J by 10 bases; unmatched bases: 11. The CDR3 is 15 amino acids. Germline CDR1 and CDR2: MGHRA and YSYEKL. DNA for the CDR3: TGCGCCAGCAGCCAAGATCAGCGCCCCCGGGGGGACCAGTACTTC. The encoded protein is CASSQDQRPRGDQYF.

The genes are TRBV5-5 and TRBJ1-4; D is uncertain. The germline V gene has CDR1 SGHKS and CDR2 YYEKEE (reference sequence). The CDR3 consists of 14 residues. With 0 bases removed from V and 4 bases from J, the gap between germline ends came to 7 bases. CDR3 region: CASSLEGDNEKLFF. CDR3 DNA sequence: TGTGCCAGCAGCTTGGAGGGAGATAATGAAAAACTGTTTTTT.

This chain joins TRBV7-2 and TRBJ2-6; D is ambiguous. The CDR3 is made up of 13 amino acids. The V gene lost 6 bases and the J gene lost 1 base, with 4 bases spanning the gap. Germline CDR1 reads SGHTA; CDR2 reads FQGNSA. CDR3 in amino acids: CASRLSGANVLTF. In DNA, the CDR3 is TGTGCCAGCAGACTGTCTGGGGCCAACGTCCTGACTTTC.

V is TRBV5-4 and J is TRBJ1-5, with a tentative D call TRBD1 (5 bases). Germline lookup yields CDR1 SGHNT and CDR2 YYREEE (reference sequence). V lost 0 bases to trimming and J lost 4 bases, with 11 bases between them. This CDR3 region has 15 residues. CDR3 amino acids: CASSLAGQANQPQHF. The CDR3 DNA reads as TGTGCCAGCAGCTTGGCAGGACAAGCTAATCAGCCCCAGCATTTT.

This chain connects TRBV6-1 to TRBJ2-7, with 10 bases that match TRBD1. V lost 6 bases, J lost 2 bases, and 1 base stayed unmatched. CDR3 length: 13 amino acids. The V gene's germline CDR1 is MNHNS and CDR2 SASEGT. The chain's CDR3 is CASRGQGAYEQYF. The CDR3 nucleotides are TGTGCCAGCAGAGGACAGGGGGCCTACGAGCAGTACTTC.

This chain connects TRBV29-1 to TRBJ1-2; D not certain. The CDR3 is 14 residues long. Deletions cut 3 bases from V and 2 bases from J, with 13 bases between. Germline V CDR1 and CDR2: SQVTM, ANQGSEA. The CDR3 DNA sequence: TGCAGCGTTGATGAGGTTGTCGCGAACTATGGCTACACCTTC. Translation: CSVDEVVANYGYTF.

To note about this clone: The junction departs from the called germline gene at one end, perhaps through a read error. The rearrangement links TRBV2 to TRBJ2-7; possibly TRBD2 for D (5 bases). Looked up from germline, CDR1 is SNHLY and CDR2 is FYNNEI. The CDR3 is 14 amino acids. The CDR3 protein is CASSERAMSYEQCF. As DNA, the CDR3 is TGTGCCAGCAGTGAGCGGGCTATGAGCTACGAGCAGTGCTTC.

This chain joins TRBV15 and TRBJ2-1, with a weak D call TRBD2 (5 bases). Trimming left V 1 base short and J 8 bases short, with 18 bases between. This CDR3 comprises 16 residues. Germline lookup yields CDR1 LNHNV and CDR2 YYDKDF (reference sequence). CDR3 loop: CATSRGAGGAEHEQFF. CDR3 bases: TGTGCCACCAGCAGAGGGGCAGGAGGAGCAGAGCATGAGCAGTTCTTC.

This rearrangement joins TRBV7-6 to TRBJ1-2; D may be TRBD1 (6 bases). V was clipped by 5 bases and J by 0 bases, with 16 bases between them. There are 16 residues in the CDR3. Per germline, CDR1 SGHVS and CDR2 FNYEAQ. The CDR3 protein is CASSRGPDSTNYGYTF. CDR3 DNA sequence: TGTGCCAGCAGCCGAGGTCCGGACAGTACTAACTATGGCTACACCTTC.

The J gene is TRBJ1-5, the V gene TRBV5-8; 9 bases are a match to TRBD1. Germline assignment: CDR1 SGHTS and CDR2 YDEGEE. J lost 5 bases, V lost 2 bases, and 2 bases had no gene match. This CDR3 comprises 14 residues. The CDR3 protein is CASSFWDRDQPQHF. In DNA, the CDR3 is TGTGCCAGCAGCTTCTGGGACAGGGATCAGCCCCAGCATTTT.

This sequence joins TRBV5-1 and TRBJ1-1; no definite D call. Germline CDR1 and CDR2: SGHRS and YFSETQ. Trimming pared 0 bases from V and 5 bases from J, leaving 5 bases between. CDR3 length: 12 residues. CDR3 protein: CASSLGATEAFF. CDR3 coding DNA: TGCGCCAGCAGCTTGGGGGCTACTGAAGCTTTCTTT. The full variable domain, rest sourced from reference TRBV5-1 and TRBJ1-1, is KAGVTQTPRYLIKTRGQQVTLSCSPISGHRSVSWYQQTPGQGLQFLFEYFSETQRNKGNFPGRFSGRQFSNSRSEMNVSTLELGDSALYLCASSLGATEAFFGQGTRLTVV.

In its sample, this clone was seen a few times. The chain has TRBV5-1 and TRBJ2-5, with TRBD1 matching 11 bases. The DNA end is more similar to TRBJ2-7, so the J call may be wrong. Germline V gene data show CDR1 as SGHRS and CDR2 as YFSETQ. This CDR3 region has 16 residues. The CDR3 sequence is CASSLDGQGASYEQYF. CDR3 coding DNA: TGCGCCAGCAGCTTGGACGGACAGGGGGCTTCCTACGAGCAGTACTTC.

CDR3 region: CASSVTVNTEAFF. In nucleotides, the CDR3 is TGTGCCAGCTCAGTAACAGTGAACACTGAAGCTTTCTTT. The chain carries TRBV18 and TRBJ1-1; no firm D call. Trimming left V 5 bases short and J 0 bases short, with 7 bases between. Germline CDR1 reads KGHSH; CDR2 reads LQKENI. This CDR3 contains 13 residues. The full variable domain, completed using reference TRBV18 and TRBJ1-1, is NAGVMQNPRHLVRRRGQEARLRCSPMKGHSHVYWYRQLPEEGLKFMVYLQKENIIDESGMPKERFSAEFPKEGPSILRIQQVVRGDSAAYFCASSVTVNTEAFFGQGTRLTVV.

The chain carries TRBV13 and TRBJ2-7; TRBD2 matches 8 bases. This CDR3 is 15 amino acids long. Germline V CDR1 and CDR2: PRHDT, FYEKMQ (reference sequence). Unmatched junction bases numbered 9, after V lost 5 bases and J lost 3 bases. CDR3 sequence: CASSMSGSGIYEQYF. In DNA form, the CDR3 reads TGTGCCAGCAGCATGAGCGGGAGTGGGATCTACGAGCAGTACTTC.

The J gene is TRBJ2-7, the V gene TRBV27, with TRBD1 matching 7 bases. Germline V gives CDR1 MNHEY, CDR2 SMNVEV (reference sequence). The CDR3 length is 14 residues. Trimming took 6 bases from V and 2 from J; bases not matched to a gene: 7. The CDR3 nucleotides are TGTGCCAGCAGACAGGGGCCCCTGGCCTACGAGCAGTACTTC. Translated: CASRQGPLAYEQYF.

This clone was found once. The chain employs TRBV29-1 and TRBJ2-7; D is perhaps TRBD2 (6 bases). The V gene lost 0 bases and the J gene lost 3 bases, with 6 bases spanning the gap. Germline V gene lookup returns CDR1 SQVTM and CDR2 ANQGSEA. The CDR3 has 12 residues. CDR3: CSVEDGGYEQYF. The CDR3 coding sequence is TGCAGCGTTGAAGACGGGGGCTACGAGCAGTACTTC.

The chain has TRBV7-9 and TRBJ2-7; 7 bases match TRBD1. CDR3 length: 14 residues. Losses at the gene ends were 2 bases for V and 6 bases for J; bases not matched to a gene: 7. CDR1 and CDR2 (germline): SEHNR, FQNEAQ (reference sequence). The CDR3 loop reads CASSLFGQAGEQYF. The CDR3 bases are TGTGCCAGCAGCTTATTTGGACAGGCGGGCGAGCAGTACTTC.

A word on this clone: Other DNA variants within this sample encode the same CDR3. The chain joins TRBV18 to TRBJ1-5, with D unclear. The CDR3 sequence is 13 residues long. Per the germline V gene, CDR1 is KGHSH and CDR2 is LQKENI. Trimming removed 3 bases from V and 0 bases from J, with 3 bases in between. The CDR3 bases are TGTGCCAGCTCACCTAATAGCAATCAGCCCCAGCATTTT. It specifies CASSPNSNQPQHF.

The V and J genes are TRBV7-2 and TRBJ1-5; tentatively, D is TRBD1 (6 bases). Trimming shortened V by 1 base and J by 7 bases, and 8 bases separated the two germline ends. Germline V gene lookup returns CDR1 SGHTA and CDR2 FQGNSA. This CDR3 comprises 13 residues. CDR3 nucleotide sequence: TGTGCCAGCAGCTTAGACAGGGCCCAGCCCCAGCATTTT. This gives the protein CASSLDRAQPQHF.

This clone was detected a few times. The chain is built from TRBV6-5 and TRBJ1-2; no clear D gene. The germline V gene encodes CDR1 MNHEY and CDR2 SVGAGI. CDR3 length: 15 residues. Trimming removed 3 bases at V and 8 bases at J, with 19 bases between. Here the CDR3 DNA reads TGTGCCAGCAGTTATAAAGGTGACGCAGGCAGGGGCTACACCTTC. It codes for CASSYKGDAGRGYTF.

The V gene is TRBV30, the J gene TRBJ2-1; a possible D gene is TRBD2 (5 bases). Trimming cost V 6 bases and J 2 bases, with 11 bases left between them. Germline CDR1 GTSNPN, CDR2 SVGIG (reference sequence). CDR3 length equals 13 residues. The CDR3 DNA reads as TGTGCCTGCGCTAGCCGCACCTACAATGAGCAGTTCTTC. It specifies CACASRTYNEQFF. The full variable domain, completed using reference TRBV30 and TRBJ2-1, is SQTIHQWPATLVQPVGSPLSLECTVEGTSNPNLYWYRQAAGRGLQLLFYSVGIGQISSEVPQNLSASRPQDRQFILSSKKLLLSDSGFYLCACASRTYNEQFFGPGTRLTVL.

V gene TRBV30 combines with J gene TRBJ1-4, with D perhaps TRBD1 (6 bases). Trimming shortened V by 0 bases and J by 6 bases, and 11 bases separated the two germline ends. Germline V gives CDR1 GTSNPN, CDR2 SVGIG (reference sequence). This CDR3 contains 14 residues. The CDR3 coding sequence is TGTGCCTGGAGTGTAGGGGGGGCGGATGAAAAACTGTTTTTT. Translating it yields CAWSVGGADEKLFF.

The V and J genes are TRBV5-1 and TRBJ2-3; no clear D. Trimming removed 0 bases at V and 4 bases at J, with 9 bases between. Per germline, CDR1 SGHRS and CDR2 YFSETQ. The CDR3 has 14 residues. The CDR3 DNA follows: TGCGCCAGCAGCTTGGTGATAGTCTCAGATACGCAGTATTTT. Translation: CASSLVIVSDTQYF.

The chain carries TRBV27 and TRBJ2-1; 10 nucleotides align to TRBD2. V shed 6 bases, J shed 10 bases, and the junction held 6 bases outside the gene matches. The V gene's germline CDR1 is MNHEY and CDR2 SMNVEV (reference sequence). The CDR3 consists of 13 residues. The CDR3 is CASRLAGLDEQFF. DNA for the CDR3: TGTGCCAGCAGACTAGCGGGGCTGGACGAGCAGTTCTTC.

The V gene is TRBV11-2, the J gene TRBJ2-2, with D unresolved. Trimming removed 4 bases at V and 6 bases at J, with 18 bases between. This CDR3 has 16 residues. Looked up from germline, CDR1 is SGHAT and CDR2 is FQNNGV. The CDR3 loop reads CASSSLRFQDAGELFF. As DNA, the CDR3 is TGTGCCAGCAGCTCCCTCAGATTCCAGGATGCCGGGGAGCTGTTTTTT.

The J gene is TRBJ2-7, the V gene TRBV6-5; 7 positions agree with TRBD2. Trimming cost V 8 bases and J 6 bases; bases outside gene matches: 16. CDR1 and CDR2 from the germline V gene are MNHEY and SVGAGI. This CDR3 has 15 residues. CDR3 bases: TGTGCCAGCCAAATTCGGGGGGACCATCTTGGCGAGCAGTACTTC. Its translation: CASQIRGDHLGEQYF.

This rearrangement joins TRBV6-1 to TRBJ2-7; 7 bases map to TRBD2. CDR1 and CDR2 from the germline V gene are MNHNS and SASEGT. CDR3 length: 14 amino acids. The trim removed 2 bases at V and 3 bases at J, leaving 4 bases unmatched. As DNA, the CDR3 is TGTGCCAGCAGTGAACTAGCGGAAAGCTACGAGCAGTACTTC. Translated, it gives CASSELAESYEQYF.